The source of this TCR beta chain is a study of tissue T cells after allogeneic stem cell transplantation. On the study more broadly: CD3+ T cells were flow-sorted when enough cells; otherwise DNA extracted directly.

Adult allogeneic hematopoietic cell transplant recipients with steroid-refractory graft-versus-host disease were prospectively enrolled for research autopsy. Marrow was aspirated from iliac crest or spine when possible, post-mortem. This clone appeared a single time. Its matching antigen is unknown. Sequencing used immunoSEQ multiplex PCR; TCRdb keeps in-frame clones, though not all of them. The table has about 1,300 clones, 65% to 75% seen once. Findings of the study overall: Shared clones across patients were few; motif clustering revealed tissue-specific shared signatures.

The receptor was derived from an older male patient with steroid-refractory graft-versus-host disease after an allogeneic stem cell transplant. These T cells may partly come from the graft donor. Material: bone marrow, obtained at autopsy.

The CDR3 reads CASSLATADLRNQPQHF. CDR3 nucleotides: TGTGCCAGCAGCTTAGCAACAGCCGATTTAAGAAATCAGCCCCAGCATTTT. The genes are TRBV7-6 and TRBJ1-5, with unresolved D. V lost 0 bases to trimming and J lost 4 bases, with 16 bases between them. Germline CDR1 reads SGHVS; CDR2 reads FNYEAQ. The CDR3 spans 17 residues.